This T cell receptor beta chain was sequenced for a study of read filtering for tumor transcriptome and immune sequencing. Overall study context: Among patients, 17 were male and around 15 female, aged about 45 to 85 (mean about 71). Revised staging placed about 8 patients in R-ISS I, some 17 in II, about 7 in III.

This clonotype was counted between two and nine times. Every patient had bone marrow sampled while the disease was active. From about 400 ng of RNA, a library with molecular barcoded alpha/delta and beta/gamma adaptors was made. Each CDR3 protein gets one entry after TCRdb re-called the reads with MiXCR. The repertoire holds about 50,000 distinct CDR3 sequences, with 15% to 20% as singletons. Deletions cut 3 bases from V and 1 base from J, with 12 bases between. Germline V CDR1 and CDR2: PRHDT, FYEKMQ (reference sequence). There are 15 residues in the CDR3. V usage is TRBV13 and J usage is TRBJ1-1; possibly TRBD1 for D (6 bases). This TCR derives from a donor at least 40 years old with multiple myeloma. Sequenced input: a population of CD138-negative cells sorted from bone marrow. DNA for the CDR3: TGTGCCAGCAGCTTGCCGGGGACATCGAACACTGAAGCTTTCTTT. This gives the protein CASSLPGTSNTEAFF.